These 27 T cell receptor beta chains share one sample of origin, sequenced in a study of blood T cells in healthy people across ages. PCR was performed a second time for about 7 to 12 cycles using a sample-barcoded 5' primer and a J-beta primer mix. TCRdb reprocessed the 5' RACE reads with MiXCR, giving one entry per CDR3 protein. Here the sample spans fewer than 900,000 distinct CDR3 sequences, about 42% being singletons. The sample taken for sequencing was blood. These receptors all stem from a woman aged 60-75 years in good health.

The chain recombines TRBV7-9 with TRBJ1-6; maybe TRBD1 (5 bases). The CDR3 consists of 16 residues. The V gene lost 4 bases and the J gene lost 6 bases, with 16 bases spanning the gap. Germline V gene data show CDR1 as SEHNR and CDR2 as FQNEAQ (reference sequence). The CDR3 DNA follows: TGTGCCAGCAGCTCCCCCTTTGAGGGGTCTAATTCACCCCTCCACTTT. Translated: CASSSPFEGSNSPLHF. Using reference TRBV7-9 and TRBJ1-6 for the parts outside the CDR3, the full variable domain is DTGVSQNPRHKITKRGQNVTFRCDPISEHNRLYWYRQTLGQGPEFLTYFQNEAQLEKSRLLSDRFSAERPKGSFSTLEIQRTEQGDSAMYLCASSSPFEGSNSPLHFGNGTRLTVT.

V and J are TRBV5-1 and TRBJ1-2, with 8 bases identical to TRBD1. Germline V gene data show CDR1 as SGHRS and CDR2 as YFSETQ. The trim removed 7 bases at V and 1 base at J, leaving 9 bases unmatched. The CDR3 spans 15 residues. Written as DNA, the CDR3 is TGCGCCAGCGGGACCGGACAGGGCCTTAACTATGGCTACACCTTC. Its translation is CASGTGQGLNYGYTF.

This clonotype has a handful of counts. The chain links TRBV20-1 to TRBJ2-7; 9 bases match TRBD1. The CDR3 extends over 12 amino acids. In germline, CDR1 is DFQATT, CDR2 SNEGSKA (reference sequence). Trimming at V came to 7 bases and at J to 5 bases, leaving 6 bases not matched to a gene. The CDR3 coding sequence is TGCAGTGTTGGACAGGGGCCCCACGAGCAGTACTTC. Its protein product is CSVGQGPHEQYF.

This clonotype was recorded at least ten times. The chain is built from TRBV5-1 and TRBJ2-6; D is unresolved. The CDR3 spans 18 residues. Per the germline V gene, CDR1 is SGHRS and CDR2 is YFSETQ. Trimming cost V 9 bases and J 0 bases, with 22 bases left between them. CDR3 sequence (DNA): TGCGCCACCCAGCTTCTACCAGGAACGTTCTCTGGGGCCAACGTCCTGACTTTC. It specifies CATQLLPGTFSGANVLTF. The full variable domain, rest sourced from reference TRBV5-1 and TRBJ2-6, is KAGVTQTPRYLIKTRGQQVTLSCSPISGHRSVSWYQQTPGQGLQFLFEYFSETQRNKGNFPGRFSGRQFSNSRSEMNVSTLELGDSALYLCATQLLPGTFSGANVLTFGAGSRLTVL.

The DNA of the CDR3 is TGTGCCAGCACCCTAGCGGGTGAGCAGTTCTTC. As protein: CASTLAGEQFF. The chain recombines TRBV3-1 with TRBJ2-1; 8 nucleotides agree with TRBD2. The trim removed 7 bases at V and 9 bases at J, leaving 2 bases unmatched. This CDR3 comprises 11 residues. Germline V gives CDR1 LGHDT, CDR2 YNNKEL (reference sequence).

The chain couples TRBV7-2 to TRBJ2-1; possibly TRBD2 for D (5 bases). The germline V gene encodes CDR1 SGHTA and CDR2 FQGNSA. This CDR3 has 15 amino acids. V was clipped by 7 bases and J by 0 bases, with 13 bases between them. The CDR3 DNA sequence: TGTGCCAGCACCCCTCCGGGGAGCTCCTACAATGAGCAGTTCTTC. Its translation: CASTPPGSSYNEQFF.

There are many counts of this clonotype. This chain links TRBV6-5 with TRBJ2-3, with 12 nucleotides matching TRBD2. V was pared by 2 bases and J by 0 bases, with 6 bases of the junction left unmatched. Looked up from germline, CDR1 is MNHEY and CDR2 is SVGAGI. The CDR3 totals 18 residues. CDR3 nucleotide sequence: TGTGCCAGCAGTTACCCGAGGACTAGCGGGGCTAGCACAGATACGCAGTATTTT. This codes for CASSYPRTSGASTDTQYF.

The chain couples TRBV20-1 to TRBJ1-2, with 7 bases fitting TRBD1. J lost 5 bases, V lost 3 bases, and 3 bases had no gene match. The CDR3 consists of 12 residues. Germline CDR1 reads DFQATT; CDR2 reads SNEGSKA (reference sequence). The CDR3 region is CSARTGRYGYTF. The CDR3 bases are TGCAGTGCTAGGACAGGGAGGTATGGCTACACCTTC.

This clonotype was seen a few times. The rearrangement joins TRBV20-1 to TRBJ2-1; D not resolved. CDR3 size: 12 residues. CDR1 and CDR2 (germline): DFQATT, SNEGSKA (reference sequence). V was pared by 3 bases and J by 9 bases, with 12 bases between. The CDR3 coding sequence is TGCAGTGCTAGTCTACCAAACGGTGAGCAGTTCTTC. Encoded protein: CSASLPNGEQFF.

The chain employs TRBV5-1 and TRBJ2-5; 7 bases match TRBD1. CDR3 length: 15 amino acids. Germline V CDR1 and CDR2: SGHRS, YFSETQ. V lost 4 bases to trimming and J lost 11 bases; unmatched junction nucleotides: 17. CDR3 DNA sequence: TGCGCCAGCAGCCAGTCTTGGGACAGCCCGAATGAGCAGTACTTC. Amino acid sequence: CASSQSWDSPNEQYF.

This clonotype was seen more than once but under ten times. The chain has TRBV25-1 and TRBJ2-3; 7 positions agree with TRBD1. J was trimmed by 2 bases and V by 4 bases; bases with no gene match: 15. Germline V gives CDR1 MGHDK, CDR2 SYGVNS. The CDR3 contains 18 residues. The DNA for the CDR3 is TGTGCCAGCAGTGGCCCCCATCCCCAGGGGGTACCCACAGATACGCAGTATTTT. Amino acids: CASSGPHPQGVPTDTQYF. Combining the CDR3 with reference TRBV25-1 and TRBJ2-3 gives the whole variable domain EADIYQTPRYLVIGTGKKITLECSQTMGHDKMYWYQQDPGMELHLIHYSYGVNSTEKGDLSSESTVSRIRTEHFPLTLESARPSHTSQYLCASSGPHPQGVPTDTQYFGPGTRLTVL.

This clonotype was observed a few times. V usage is TRBV12-3 or TRBV12-4 and J usage is TRBJ1-2; D ambiguous. The ends were cut back, 6 bases at V and 5 bases at J, with 19 bases in the middle. There are 15 residues in the CDR3. The CDR3 region is CASRPSRAKTYGYTF. The CDR3 DNA is TGTGCCAGCAGACCAAGCCGGGCAAAGACTTATGGCTACACCTTC.

In its sample, this clonotype was seen many times. The chain has TRBV29-1 and TRBJ2-7; 7 positions match TRBD2. The CDR3 is made up of 16 amino acids. Germline V CDR1 and CDR2: SQVTM, ANQGSEA. The V segment lost 0 bases and the J segment 4 bases; nucleotides outside the gene matches: 12. The CDR3 DNA follows: TGCAGCGTTGAAGATCGCGGTGGGACTAACCTTTACGAGCAGTACTTC. It codes for CSVEDRGGTNLYEQYF.

This clonotype was seen only a few times. V is TRBV20-1 and J is TRBJ2-1; maybe TRBD2 (5 bases). Looked up from germline, CDR1 is DFQATT and CDR2 is SNEGSKA (reference sequence). Between the trimmed V and J ends, which lost 5 bases and 3 bases, there was a span of 14 bases. The CDR3 is made up of 14 amino acids. The CDR3 DNA sequence: TGCAGTGCTGTATCCGGACTGCACTACAATGAGCAGTTCTTC. Amino acid sequence: CSAVSGLHYNEQFF.

The gene calls are TRBV2 and TRBJ2-3; no firm D call. There are 13 residues in the CDR3. Trimming removed 11 bases at V and 6 bases at J, with 18 bases between. Looked up from germline, CDR1 is SNHLY and CDR2 is FYNNEI. The chain's CDR3 is CAGRRAPKDTQYF. CDR3 nucleotides: TGTGCCGGCCGGCGAGCGCCCAAGGATACGCAGTATTTT.

J is TRBJ2-5 and V is TRBV20-1; no firm D call. The CDR3 sequence is 12 residues long. The germline CDR1 and CDR2 sequences are DFQATT and SNEGSKA (reference sequence). Trimming shortened V by 1 base and J by 11 bases, and 14 bases separated the two germline ends. CDR3: CSARALRNEQYF. The DNA for the CDR3 is TGCAGTGCTAGAGCTTTGCGTAATGAGCAGTACTTC.

The chain has TRBV10-3 and TRBJ2-5; D is ambiguous. CDR1 is ENHRY, CDR2 SYGVKD, per germline. The CDR3 is 13 amino acids. Trimming pared 3 bases from V and 5 bases from J, leaving 10 bases between. The CDR3 nucleotides are TGTGCCATCAGTGAAGGACCTAGGGAGACCCAGTACTTC. Translation: CAISEGPRETQYF.

The sample holds one count of this clonotype. The CDR3 nucleotides read TGCAGTGTCCCACCGGGACAGGGTATTAACTATGGCTACACCTTC. It encodes CSVPPGQGINYGYTF. The chain recombines TRBV20-1 with TRBJ1-2; 9 positions agree with TRBD1. The V gene end was trimmed by 7 bases and the J gene end by 1 base; junction bases not matched to a gene: 10. This CDR3 has 15 residues. Germline V gene lookup returns CDR1 DFQATT and CDR2 SNEGSKA (reference sequence).

J is TRBJ1-1 and V is TRBV5-1; 10 bases map to TRBD1. The CDR3 consists of 17 residues. CDR1 is SGHRS and CDR2 is YFSETQ in the germline V gene. After removal of 4 bases from V and 5 bases from J, the junction contained 14 bases not matched to a gene. Here the CDR3 reads CASSTPGQGFPKTEAFF. The CDR3 DNA is TGCGCCAGCAGCACCCCGGGACAGGGGTTTCCGAAGACTGAAGCTTTCTTT.

The chain couples TRBV18 to TRBJ2-4, with D unresolved. Looked up from germline, CDR1 is KGHSH and CDR2 is LQKENI. This CDR3 is built from 15 residues. The V and J ends lost 6 bases and 2 bases respectively, with 14 bases between them. The CDR3 region is CASSLTGPPKNIQYF. Written as DNA, the CDR3 is TGTGCCAGCTCTCTAACGGGTCCGCCCAAAAACATTCAGTACTTC.

This clonotype was counted between two and nine times. The chain has TRBV12-3 or TRBV12-4 and TRBJ2-3; the D is unclear. The V gene lost 6 bases and the J gene lost 5 bases, with 12 bases spanning the gap. This CDR3 comprises 13 residues. The CDR3 sequence: CASSYIRRDTQYF. The CDR3 DNA is TGTGCCAGCAGCTATATTAGGAGAGATACGCAGTATTTT.

The chain carries TRBV6-5 and TRBJ2-3, with D uncertain. The CDR3 runs 16 residues. The V and J ends lost 4 bases and 2 bases respectively, with 16 bases between them. Per germline, CDR1 MNHEY and CDR2 SVGAGI. This CDR3 reads CASSSPRSIPTDTQYF. DNA of the CDR3: TGTGCCAGCAGTTCGCCGAGGAGTATCCCCACAGATACGCAGTATTTT.

The chain joins TRBV29-1 to TRBJ1-6; TRBD1 aligns across 7 bases. The CDR3 spans 12 residues. Germline values: CDR1 SQVTM, CDR2 ANQGSEA. Trimming at V came to 5 bases and at J to 13 bases, leaving 8 bases not matched to a gene. CDR3 bases: TGCAGCGTTCGGGACAGCGAAGGGCCCCTCCACTTT. Its translation: CSVRDSEGPLHF.

The chain is built from TRBV28 and TRBJ2-5; 9 nucleotides agree with TRBD2. J was trimmed by 7 bases and V by 7 bases; bases with no gene match: 4. CDR1 and CDR2 from the germline V gene are MDHEN and SYDVKM. The CDR3 runs to 12 residues. The CDR3 is CASTSGTGTQYF. As DNA, the CDR3 is TGTGCCAGCACTAGCGGGACGGGGACCCAGTACTTC.

This chain joins TRBV29-1 and TRBJ2-7; TRBD2 matches 9 bases. Germline V lookup: CDR1 SQVTM, CDR2 ANQGSEA. The CDR3 has 14 amino acids. The trim removed 1 base at V and 0 bases at J, leaving 1 base unmatched. CDR3 residues: CSVEGGRASYEQYF. CDR3 coding DNA: TGCAGCGTTGAAGGCGGGAGGGCCTCCTACGAGCAGTACTTC.

The V and J genes are TRBV21-1 and TRBJ2-5; the table names TRBD2, a call not compared with the DNA. TRBV21-1 is listed as a pseudogene. The CDR3 consists of 16 residues. In nucleotides, the CDR3 is TGTGCCAGCAGCTCAAAGGCCCAGCTCTCCTACAATGAGCAGTACTTC. Protein: CASSSKAQLSYNEQYF.

There are many counts of this clonotype. A junction end diverges from the germline sequence, so it may reflect a read error. The chain uses TRBV4-1 and TRBJ1-1; 7 bases match TRBD1. This CDR3 contains 13 residues. Germline values: CDR1 MGHRA, CDR2 YSYEKL. CDR3 in amino acids: CASSQGVNTEAFF. CDR3 sequence (DNA): TGTGCCAGCAGTCAGGGGGTGAACACTGAAGCTTTCTTT.